This T cell receptor (beta chain) was identified in a study of PD-1 blockade in classical Hodgkin lymphoma (dated by TCRdb to about 2020). The study in broad terms: Nivolumab dosing was 3 mg/kg intravenously every 2 weeks, continuing until either disease progression or unacceptable toxicity. A peripheral blood immune signature of response to PD-1 blockade in classical Hodgkin lymphoma was defined using TCR beta sequencing and CyTOF.

The CDR3 covers 13 residues, taking in both the cysteine and the phenylalanine. CDR3 DNA only is kept here, 39 bases in frame from base 1. The germline V gene sets CDR1 to MNHNS and CDR2 to SASEGT. The V end loses 0 bases and the J end loses 3 bases, and a stretch of 6 bases separates them. Overall results and qualifications from the work: Baseline TCR diversity was reported to be lower in newly diagnosed patients than in healthy donors, and even lower in relapsed/refractory patients. The study was restricted to a single clinical trial cohort, and the causes of repertoire differences, possibly disease activity or prior therapy, were left undefined. Lower diversity was seen in patients whose nivolumab began less than 1 year after ASCT, and these patients were left out of later analyses so that immune reconstitution would not confound the results. Trial patients with a complete response had baseline diversity similar to that of newly diagnosed patients, while partial responders and progressors had significantly lower diversity. A significant rise by C4D1 was seen in CD4+ but not CD8+ TCR diversity (p=0.0027 vs p=0.16), with the rise being most apparent in complete responders (p=0.02).

Genomic DNA was extracted with the Qiagen DNeasy kit from unsorted PBMCs and from negatively selected CD4+ and CD8+ fractions. Using primers that anneal to V and J segments, immunoSEQ multiplex PCR amplified the TCR beta CDR3 regions. Amplification bias was minimized using a synthetic immune receptor repertoire, and residual bias was removed computationally after sequencing. The paper's data handling went like this. Repertoire diversity was quantified as the Shannon entropy index using custom Python scripts. The unsorted, CD4+ and CD8+ repertoires were each analyzed separately, with the exception of combined analyses, where CD4+ and CD8+ sequences were merged in silico. A clone counted as expanded when the clone's frequency after treatment rose at least 2-fold relative to C1D1, and clones undetected at baseline were given a pseudocount of 0.5. Clones with 0 or 1 copy at C1D1 were defined as singleton clones, while clones with 2 or more copies were defined as non-singleton clones. By matching protein sequences in sorted samples from the same patient, clones expanded in unsorted samples were annotated as CD4+, CD8+ or unknown. Wilcoxon tests on paired samples were used to test changes in diversity from C1D1 to C4D1. This immuneACCESS table, as held by TCRdb, lists in-frame sequences with V and J called but not all clones. Of the missing ones, under half trace to an unresolved V gene in checked studies; the others have no known cause. From that table come the V and J calls and clone size; the DNA was used to work out D and trimming. This sample comprises about 64,000 clones, roughly 92% of them detected only once. Around 8% of the sample is taken by the ten largest.

In the case of this clone: What antigen it recognizes has not been identified. Per-base qualities were not stored, and no clone one base away is much larger.

The time point label of this sample denotes: cycle 4 day 1 (C4D1), after more than five weeks of nivolumab. Relapse after autologous stem cell transplantation had occurred in all trial patients, and cohorts A, B and C were distinguished by prior brentuximab vedotin exposure. The trial cohort included 50 or so patients with relapsed/refractory classical Hodgkin lymphoma, and each patient had a best overall response of complete response, partial response or progressive disease. Single-agent nivolumab was administered to trial patients in the multi-cohort phase II CheckMate 205 trial. Best overall response was determined by an independent review committee according to the 2007 International Working Group response criteria. PBMCs from the trial were collected at three points: immediately before nivolumab initiation (C1D1), and during therapy at cycle 2 day 1 and cycle 4 day 1. Peripheral blood was collected in 8 mL Vacutainer Cell Preparation Tubes, from which PBMCs were isolated by centrifugation and then cryopreserved.

The source is a human donor with classical Hodgkin lymphoma. The chain is assembled from TRBV6-1 and TRBJ2-7, with no confident D gene call. Material: peripheral blood mononuclear cells (PBMCs), obtained before the fourth cycle of nivolumab. The DNA sequence is given as TGTGCCAGCAGTGAAGCCAGTGTCTACGAGCAGTACTTC. This sequence encodes CASSEASVYEQYF.